This T cell receptor beta chain was captured in a study of post-analysis software for immune sequencing data. Study conclusions and caveats: With TRBV5-6, TRBV5-1 and TRBV20-1 included, 4 to 6 TRBV segments were more frequent in patients than in controls. Controls significantly exceeded multiple sclerosis patients in normalized Chao1 diversity.

On this clonotype itself: What it binds is not known.

Germline V gene lookup returns CDR1 LGHDT and CDR2 YNNKEL (reference sequence). The CDR3 sequence is 18 residues long. After removal of 4 bases from V and 0 bases from J, the junction contained 7 bases not matched to a gene. The authors incorporated unique molecular identifiers into the TCR beta cDNA libraries. Input populations of roughly 0.95 to 10 million T cells gave rise to around 480,000 cDNA molecules. TCRdb re-analysed the PCR reads in MiXCR, keeping a single row per CDR3 protein. The table shows fewer than 850,000 distinct CDR3 sequences, with less than 35% occurring only once. This chain joins TRBV3-1 and TRBJ2-2; TRBD1 matches at 11 bases. The clonotype originates from a girl aged 5-17 years with multiple sclerosis. Sequenced: blood. CDR3 DNA: TGTGCCAGCAGCCGCATGCCGGGACAGGGGGCGAACACCGGGGAGCTGTTTTTT. Translation: CASSRMPGQGANTGELFF.